The present TCR beta chain was sequenced within a study of control samples from healthy donors and cancer patients (dated by TCRdb to between 2020 and 2021). Receptor amplification or capture employed the immunoSEQ multiplex PCR assay. Held by TCRdb, this immuneACCESS table contains in-frame sequences only and omits some clones. Under half of the omission traces to an unresolved V gene where checked; the cause of the rest is unknown. The table for this sample lists around 180,000 clones; about nine tenths of them were counted only once. Around 2.2% of the sample rests with the top ten. CDR1 WNHNN and CDR2 SYGVQD are derived from the germline V gene (reference sequence). V drops 2 bases and J drops 3 bases, leaving 7 bases in between. The CDR3 holds 13 amino acids from the cysteine to the phenylalanine. Of all the DNA, just the CDR3 is kept, 39 bases in frame from base 1. This clone was counted once. This receptor's antigen is unknown. No much larger clone exists at a distance of one base, and base qualities are not known.

The sequencing sample was made of blood. The chain was built from TRBV10-1 and TRBJ1-2, with the D gene too uncertain to name. The receptor was isolated from a woman between 40 and 55 years old in good health. This receptor has the CDR3 CASSEGSDYGYTF. The nucleotides are TGCGCCAGCAGTGAGGGTTCCGACTATGGCTACACCTTC.